Listed here is a single TCR beta chain. The antigen is undetermined. The source of the sample is a study of beta chain features in type 1 diabetes. General observations from the study: cDNA-based reads could over-represent cells with high TCR expression. Across all four CD4+ subsets, people with type 1 diabetes showed modestly shorter TCRB CDR3s.

The CDR3 has 13 amino acids. V lost 4 bases and J 4 bases, leaving 10 bases between the germline ends. Germline CDR1 KGHSH, CDR2 LQKENI. The isolated RNA, all of it, was reverse transcribed, so expressed TCRB transcripts were what got sequenced. Only in-frame clones appear in the TCRdb table, and some are missing; sequencing was by immunoSEQ multiplex PCR. The data show some 900,000 clones, roughly 15% seen once. The sequencing sample was made of naive CD4+ T cells from blood. The chain combines TRBV18 with TRBJ1-2; D may be TRBD1 (6 bases). This clonotype originated in a woman aged 18-29 years in good health. The CDR3 nucleotides read TGTGCCAGCTCACAACTGGACAGCTATGGCTACACCTTC. Its protein is CASSQLDSYGYTF.